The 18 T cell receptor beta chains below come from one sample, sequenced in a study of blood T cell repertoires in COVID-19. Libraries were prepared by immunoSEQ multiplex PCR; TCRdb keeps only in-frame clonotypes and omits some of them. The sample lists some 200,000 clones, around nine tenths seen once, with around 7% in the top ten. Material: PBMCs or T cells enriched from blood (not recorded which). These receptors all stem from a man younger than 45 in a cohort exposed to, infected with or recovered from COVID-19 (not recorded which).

The CDR3, as DNA: TGTGCCAGCAGTTCCCCCACTCTGTCCTCCTACGAGCAGTACTTC. Translated, it gives CASSSPTLSSYEQYF. V gene TRBV6-5 combines with J gene TRBJ2-7; D not resolved. The CDR3 is 15 residues long. V was shortened by 4 bases and J by 0 bases, with 13 bases between the two germline ends. CDR1 and CDR2 (germline): MNHEY, SVGAGI.

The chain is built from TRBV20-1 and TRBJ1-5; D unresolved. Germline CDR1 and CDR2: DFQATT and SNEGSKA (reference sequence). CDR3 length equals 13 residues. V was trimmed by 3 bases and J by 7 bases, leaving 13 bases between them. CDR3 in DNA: TGCAGTGCTAGTGGACCACCAGGCCAGCCCCAGCATTTT. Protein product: CSASGPPGQPQHF.

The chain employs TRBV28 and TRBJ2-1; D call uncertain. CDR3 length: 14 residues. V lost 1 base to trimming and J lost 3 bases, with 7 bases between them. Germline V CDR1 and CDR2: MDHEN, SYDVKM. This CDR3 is CASSLFGLYNEQFF. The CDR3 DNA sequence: TGTGCCAGCAGTTTATTCGGTCTCTACAATGAGCAGTTCTTC.

The DNA of the CDR3 is TGTGCCACCAGTGAAAGGGGACAGGGGTTTTTCAATGAGCAGTTCTTC. It specifies CATSERGQGFFNEQFF. The chain combines TRBV24-1 with TRBJ2-1; TRBD1 matches at 10 bases. The germline V gene encodes CDR1 KGHDR and CDR2 SFDVKD. The CDR3 is made up of 16 amino acids. Trimming cost V 4 bases and J 6 bases; bases outside gene matches: 8.

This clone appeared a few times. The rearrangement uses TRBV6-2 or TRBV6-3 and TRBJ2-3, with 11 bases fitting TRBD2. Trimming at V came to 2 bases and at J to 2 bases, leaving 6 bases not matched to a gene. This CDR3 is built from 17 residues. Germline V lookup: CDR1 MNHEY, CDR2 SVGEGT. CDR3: CASSYPLAGGPTDTQYF. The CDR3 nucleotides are TGTGCCAGCAGTTACCCCCTAGCGGGAGGTCCCACAGATACGCAGTATTTT.

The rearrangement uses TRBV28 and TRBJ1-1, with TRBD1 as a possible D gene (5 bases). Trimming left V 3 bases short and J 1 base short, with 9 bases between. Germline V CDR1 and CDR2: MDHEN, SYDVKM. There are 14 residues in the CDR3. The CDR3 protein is CASSFGRANTEAFF. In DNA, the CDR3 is TGTGCCAGCAGTTTCGGCAGGGCGAACACTGAAGCTTTCTTT.

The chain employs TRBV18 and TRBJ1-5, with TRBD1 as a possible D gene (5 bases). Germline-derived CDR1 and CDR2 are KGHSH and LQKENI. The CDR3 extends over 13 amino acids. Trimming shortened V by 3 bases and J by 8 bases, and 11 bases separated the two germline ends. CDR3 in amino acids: CASSPAGREPQHF. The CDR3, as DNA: TGTGCCAGCTCACCCGCAGGGAGGGAGCCCCAGCATTTT.

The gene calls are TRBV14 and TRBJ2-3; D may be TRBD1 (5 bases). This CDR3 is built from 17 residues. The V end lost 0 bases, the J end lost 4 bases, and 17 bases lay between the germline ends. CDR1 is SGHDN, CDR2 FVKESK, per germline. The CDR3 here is CASSQDQLLWGPDTQYF. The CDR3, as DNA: TGTGCCAGCAGCCAAGATCAACTCTTATGGGGCCCAGATACGCAGTATTTT.

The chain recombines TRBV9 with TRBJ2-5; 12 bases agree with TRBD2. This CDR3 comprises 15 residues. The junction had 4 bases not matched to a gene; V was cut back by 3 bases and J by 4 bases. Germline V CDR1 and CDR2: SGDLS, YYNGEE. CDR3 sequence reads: CASSESSGRGETQYF. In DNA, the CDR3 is TGTGCCAGCAGCGAGTCTAGCGGGAGGGGAGAGACCCAGTACTTC.

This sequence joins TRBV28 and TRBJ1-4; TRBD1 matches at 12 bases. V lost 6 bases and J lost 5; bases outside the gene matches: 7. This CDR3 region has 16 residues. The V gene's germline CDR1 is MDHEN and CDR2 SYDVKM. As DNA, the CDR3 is TGTGCCAGCAGGGGGGGACAGGGGGCTACGAATGAAAAACTGTTTTTT. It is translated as CASRGGQGATNEKLFF.

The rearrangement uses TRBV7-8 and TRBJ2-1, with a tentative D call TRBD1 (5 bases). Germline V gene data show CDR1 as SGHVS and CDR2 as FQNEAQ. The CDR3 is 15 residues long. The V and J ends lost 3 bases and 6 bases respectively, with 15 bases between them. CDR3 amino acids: CASSFDSLPTNEQFF. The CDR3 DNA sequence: TGTGCCAGCAGCTTCGACAGCCTTCCCACCAATGAGCAGTTCTTC.

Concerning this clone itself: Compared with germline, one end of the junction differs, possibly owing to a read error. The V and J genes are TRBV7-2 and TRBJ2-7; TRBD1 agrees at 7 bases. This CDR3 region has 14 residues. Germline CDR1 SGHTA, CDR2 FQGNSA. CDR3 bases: TGTGCCAGCAGCTTAGAGCTAAGGACAGGCGAGGAGTACTTC. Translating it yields CASSLELRTGEEYF.

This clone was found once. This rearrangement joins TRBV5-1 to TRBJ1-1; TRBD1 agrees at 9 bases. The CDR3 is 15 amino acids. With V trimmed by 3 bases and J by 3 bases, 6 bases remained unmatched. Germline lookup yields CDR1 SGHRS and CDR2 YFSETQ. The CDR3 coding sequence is TGCGCCAGCAGCTACGGGGACAGGGTTTACACTGAAGCTTTCTTT. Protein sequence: CASSYGDRVYTEAFF.

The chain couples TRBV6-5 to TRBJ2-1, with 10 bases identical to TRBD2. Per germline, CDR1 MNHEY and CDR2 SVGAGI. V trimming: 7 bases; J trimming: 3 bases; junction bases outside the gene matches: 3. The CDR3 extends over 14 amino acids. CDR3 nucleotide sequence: TGTGCCAGCATCAGACTAGCGGGCTACAATGAGCAGTTCTTC. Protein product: CASIRLAGYNEQFF.

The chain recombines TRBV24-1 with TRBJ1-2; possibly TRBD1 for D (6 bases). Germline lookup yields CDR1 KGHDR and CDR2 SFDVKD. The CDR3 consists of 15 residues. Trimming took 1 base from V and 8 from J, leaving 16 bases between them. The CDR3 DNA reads TGTGCCACCAGTGATTTTGGGAAACAGGGTGGCGGCTACACCTTC. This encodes CATSDFGKQGGGYTF.

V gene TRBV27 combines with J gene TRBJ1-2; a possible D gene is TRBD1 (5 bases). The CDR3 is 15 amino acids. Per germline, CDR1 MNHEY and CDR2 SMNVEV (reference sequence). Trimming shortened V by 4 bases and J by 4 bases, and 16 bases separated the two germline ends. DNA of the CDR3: TGTGCCAGCAGTTCTCGACAGCTAAGTCGCTATGGCTACACCTTC. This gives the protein CASSSRQLSRYGYTF.

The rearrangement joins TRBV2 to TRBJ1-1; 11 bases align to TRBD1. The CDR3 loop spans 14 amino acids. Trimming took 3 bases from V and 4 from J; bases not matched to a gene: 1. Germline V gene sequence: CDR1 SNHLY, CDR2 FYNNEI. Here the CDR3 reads CASSEDRGLTEAFF. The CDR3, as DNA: TGTGCCAGCAGTGAGGACAGGGGGCTCACTGAAGCTTTCTTT. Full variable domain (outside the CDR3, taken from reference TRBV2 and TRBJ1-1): EPEVTQTPSHQVTQMGQEVILRCVPISNHLYFYWYRQILGQKVEFLVSFYNNEISEKSEIFDDQFSVERPDGSNFTLKIRSTKLEDSAMYFCASSEDRGLTEAFFGQGTRLTVV.

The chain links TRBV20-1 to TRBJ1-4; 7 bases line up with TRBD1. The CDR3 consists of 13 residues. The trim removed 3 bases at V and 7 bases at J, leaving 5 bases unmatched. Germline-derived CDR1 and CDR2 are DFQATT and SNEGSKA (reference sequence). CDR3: CSASRQGREKLFF. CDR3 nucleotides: TGCAGTGCTAGTCGACAGGGTCGTGAAAAACTGTTTTTT.